This passage covers 27 T cell receptor beta chains from one sample sequenced in a study of cytomegalovirus exposure and HLA in healthy donors. Profiled with immunoSEQ multiplex PCR; TCRdb holds only in-frame clones, not every one. This table holds roughly 71,000 clones, around 94% found once. The sequencing sample was made of PBMCs. These receptors came from a young woman in good health and CMV-seronegative.

This chain connects TRBV5-6 to TRBJ2-3; 8 bases fit TRBD2. Germline V gene lookup returns CDR1 SGHDT and CDR2 YYEEEE. This CDR3 spans 17 amino acids. V was clipped by 1 base and J by 2 bases; unmatched bases: 9. The CDR3 nucleotides are TGTGCCAGCAGCTTGACACTAGCGGTCCTCGCCACAGATACGCAGTATTTT. Its protein product is CASSLTLAVLATDTQYF.

The rearrangement links TRBV7-9 to TRBJ1-6, with D possibly matching TRBD1 (5 bases). Per the germline V gene, CDR1 is SEHNR and CDR2 is FQNEAQ (reference sequence). This CDR3 is built from 14 residues. The V end was cut by 6 bases, the J end by 10 bases, with 16 bases between. This CDR3 is CASSSRVSGSPLHF. DNA of the CDR3: TGTGCCAGCAGTTCCAGGGTTAGTGGATCACCCCTCCACTTT.

The rearrangement uses TRBV7-2 and TRBJ1-5; D remains unclear. Germline V gene sequence: CDR1 SGHTA, CDR2 FQGNSA. The CDR3 sequence is 17 residues long. Deletions cut 0 bases from V and 5 bases from J, with 17 bases between. The CDR3 spells CASSLAGQPGRDQPQHF. The CDR3 coding sequence is TGTGCCAGCAGCTTAGCGGGTCAGCCGGGGAGGGATCAGCCCCAGCATTTT.

In its sample, this clone was seen a few times. The chain carries TRBV7-2 and TRBJ2-7; TRBD1 agrees at 9 bases. The CDR3 runs to 15 residues. Trimming removed 5 bases from V and 3 bases from J; junction bases left unmatched: 8. Germline V gene lookup returns CDR1 SGHTA and CDR2 FQGNSA. Written as DNA, the CDR3 is TGTGCCAGCAGCCGATCGGGACAGGGAGTCTACGAGCAGTACTTC. Its protein product is CASSRSGQGVYEQYF.

The count of this clone is one. The V gene is TRBV6-5, the J gene TRBJ2-3; 7 nucleotides agree with TRBD1. Germline trimming cut 5 bases from V and 2 bases from J; bases unmatched to any gene: 7. Looked up from germline, CDR1 is MNHEY and CDR2 is SVGAGI. The CDR3 spans 15 residues. The CDR3 nucleotides read TGTGCCAGCAGTGGACCCGGGACAGCCACAGATACGCAGTATTTT. This sequence encodes CASSGPGTATDTQYF.

This chain connects TRBV19 to TRBJ2-1, with 7 bases aligning to TRBD1. The CDR3 sequence is 16 residues long. The V segment lost 5 bases and the J segment 6 bases; nucleotides outside the gene matches: 13. Germline loops: CDR1 LNHDA, CDR2 SQIVND (reference sequence). CDR3 loop: CASSHLTGMSSNEQFF. The CDR3 coding sequence is TGTGCCAGTAGTCACTTGACAGGGATGTCTTCCAATGAGCAGTTCTTC.

The J gene is TRBJ1-2, the V gene TRBV9; TRBD1 agrees at 7 bases. Germline loops: CDR1 SGDLS, CDR2 YYNGEE. The CDR3 runs 12 residues. The J segment lost 2 bases and the V segment lost 9 bases, leaving 4 bases of the junction unmatched. DNA of the CDR3: TGTGCCACCAACAGGGGAAACTATGGCTACACCTTC. This translates into CATNRGNYGYTF.

This clone has only a few counts. The chain carries TRBV9 and TRBJ1-1; D unclear. CDR1 SGDLS and CDR2 YYNGEE come from the germline V gene. The CDR3 totals 13 residues. V gave up 1 base and J gave up 1 base, with 5 bases separating them. CDR3 sequence (DNA): TGTGCCAGCAGCGTAACGGGGAACACTGAAGCTTTCTTT. Encoded protein: CASSVTGNTEAFF.

J is TRBJ1-2 and V is TRBV5-4; perhaps TRBD1 as D (5 bases). Trimming cost V 0 bases and J 5 bases, with 11 bases left between them. Germline V gene data show CDR1 as SGHNT and CDR2 as YYREEE (reference sequence). The CDR3 is made up of 14 amino acids. The CDR3 region is CASSLEQGRYGYTF. In DNA, the CDR3 is TGTGCCAGCAGCTTGGAGCAGGGCCGGTATGGCTACACCTTC.

This clone has a single count. The rearrangement uses TRBV18 and TRBJ1-1, with D possibly TRBD1 on 5 matching bases. CDR1 is KGHSH, CDR2 LQKENI, per germline. V lost 8 bases and J lost 5, with 15 bases in between. The CDR3 is 13 amino acids. CDR3 DNA: TGTGCCAGCCAAGGGGCCCGTAGGACTGAAGCTTTCTTT. Translation gives CASQGARRTEAFF.

This chain connects TRBV11-2 to TRBJ1-5; D is uncertain. Germline CDR1 reads SGHAT; CDR2 reads FQNNGV. CDR3 length: 13 amino acids. V was trimmed by 3 bases and J by 5 bases, leaving 8 bases between them. The CDR3 sequence: CASSLGEHQPQHF. The CDR3 DNA sequence: TGTGCCAGCAGCTTGGGAGAGCATCAGCCCCAGCATTTT.

V is TRBV7-9 and J is TRBJ2-7, with 9 bases matching TRBD2. The J segment lost 4 bases and the V segment lost 5 bases, leaving 12 bases of the junction unmatched. The CDR3 spans 16 residues. CDR1 SEHNR and CDR2 FQNEAQ come from the germline V gene (reference sequence). Written as DNA, the CDR3 is TGTGCCAGCAGCCCTAGTAGCGGGGGTCAGATGTACGAGCAGTACTTC. As protein: CASSPSSGGQMYEQYF.

The chain carries TRBV5-6 and TRBJ2-7, with D uncertain. Looked up from germline, CDR1 is SGHDT and CDR2 is YYEEEE. This CDR3 is 12 amino acids long. With 1 base removed from V and 4 bases from J, the gap between germline ends came to 6 bases. DNA for the CDR3: TGTGCCAGCAGCTTGTCCACATACGAGCAGTACTTC. It codes for CASSLSTYEQYF.

The CDR3 DNA follows: TGTGCCAGTAGGAGGGAACGAAACACCATATATTTT. This gives the protein CASRRERNTIYF. The chain couples TRBV19 to TRBJ1-3; D gene unclear. The CDR3 length is 12 residues. V lost 6 bases, J lost 5 bases, and 8 bases lay in between. Germline V gene data show CDR1 as LNHDA and CDR2 as SQIVND (reference sequence).

The chain carries TRBV27 and TRBJ2-7; TRBD2 might be the D (6 bases). This CDR3 contains 15 residues. Germline loops: CDR1 MNHEY, CDR2 SMNVEV (reference sequence). The V end lost 6 bases, the J end lost 2 bases, and 17 bases lay between the germline ends. The CDR3 loop reads CASSYSVGGTYEQYF. The CDR3 DNA sequence: TGTGCCAGCAGCTACTCTGTGGGGGGAACCTACGAGCAGTACTTC.

The chain combines TRBV7-3 with TRBJ2-3; TRBD2 is a possible D gene (6 bases). The germline V gene encodes CDR1 SGHTA and CDR2 FQGTGA. The ends were cut back, 1 base at V and 2 bases at J, with 10 bases in the middle. The CDR3 contains 15 residues. The CDR3 DNA is TGTGCCAGCAGCTTAATCGGGACTTCCACAGATACGCAGTATTTT. Residues: CASSLIGTSTDTQYF.

The chain is built from TRBV29-1 and TRBJ2-2, with a weak D call TRBD2 (6 bases). CDR3 length: 13 amino acids. Germline V gene data show CDR1 as SQVTM and CDR2 as ANQGSEA. Trimming removed 6 bases at V and 4 bases at J, with 12 bases between. The CDR3 loop is CSVGGVATGELFF. The CDR3 DNA reads TGCAGCGTGGGGGGTGTCGCCACCGGGGAGCTGTTTTTT.

A few counts support this clone. The chain uses TRBV19 and TRBJ1-2, with 10 bases aligning to TRBD1. J gave up 2 bases and V 6 bases, and 0 bases lay outside the gene matches. Germline assignment: CDR1 LNHDA and CDR2 SQIVND (reference sequence). The CDR3 consists of 13 residues. The CDR3 nucleotides read TGTGCCAGTAGGGACAGGGGGAACTATGGCTACACCTTC. It specifies CASRDRGNYGYTF.

The chain carries TRBV28 and TRBJ1-5, with D unresolved. The CDR3 totals 17 residues. From germline, CDR1 is MDHEN and CDR2 SYDVKM. The V and J ends lost 6 bases and 3 bases respectively, with 21 bases between them. The CDR3 bases are TGTGCCAGCAGCATTATTGGCCCCCGGGATTTCAATCAGCCCCAGCATTTT. Its protein is CASSIIGPRDFNQPQHF.

The CDR3 is CASSVAGTPSRADTQYF. The CDR3, as DNA: TGTGCCAGCAGCGTAGCTGGAACACCCTCTCGGGCAGATACGCAGTATTTT. The rearrangement links TRBV9 to TRBJ2-3; D call uncertain. V was trimmed by 0 bases and J by 4 bases, leaving 18 bases between them. The V gene's germline CDR1 is SGDLS and CDR2 YYNGEE. This CDR3 comprises 17 residues.

The rearrangement joins TRBV2 to TRBJ2-5, with 8 bases aligning to TRBD2. The CDR3 length is 15 residues. The V gene end was trimmed by 7 bases and the J gene end by 1 base; junction bases not matched to a gene: 8. Germline CDR1 SNHLY, CDR2 FYNNEI. This CDR3 reads CASTWLAGTQETQYF. Written as DNA, the CDR3 is TGTGCCAGCACCTGGTTAGCGGGGACCCAAGAGACCCAGTACTTC.

This chain links TRBV28 with TRBJ2-2; tentatively, D is TRBD2 (6 bases). The CDR3 is 15 amino acids. CDR1 is MDHEN and CDR2 is SYDVKM in the germline V gene. V was pared by 7 bases and J by 7 bases, with 19 bases between. This chain's CDR3 is CASNPEIWGVGELFF. The CDR3 DNA follows: TGTGCCAGCAACCCAGAGATTTGGGGGGTCGGGGAGCTGTTTTTT.

The chain has TRBV7-8 and TRBJ2-1; the match to TRBD2 covers 9 bases. CDR1 SGHVS and CDR2 FQNEAQ come from the germline V gene. V trimming: 2 bases; J trimming: 4 bases; junction bases outside the gene matches: 6. This CDR3 region has 16 residues. The CDR3 DNA reads as TGTGCCAGCAGCTTATCTGGCGGGGGGGCGTACAATGAGCAGTTCTTC. Amino acids: CASSLSGGGAYNEQFF.

The chain recombines TRBV5-6 with TRBJ1-5; D is perhaps TRBD1 (6 bases). Per germline, CDR1 SGHDT and CDR2 YYEEEE. V gave up 3 bases and J gave up 0 bases, with 13 bases separating them. CDR3 length: 16 amino acids. In nucleotides, the CDR3 is TGTGCCAGCAGCTCTGGACAGCTTTATAGCAATCAGCCCCAGCATTTT. Translated, it gives CASSSGQLYSNQPQHF.

J is TRBJ2-5 and V is TRBV7-3, with TRBD2 identical over 8 bases. In germline, CDR1 is SGHTA, CDR2 FQGTGA. After removal of 1 base from V and 2 bases from J, the junction contained 6 bases not matched to a gene. This CDR3 has 16 residues. CDR3 residues: CASSLNGGAGQETQYF. The CDR3 DNA reads as TGTGCCAGCAGCTTAAACGGGGGGGCCGGGCAAGAGACCCAGTACTTC.

V usage is TRBV18 and J usage is TRBJ2-7; the D gene is possibly TRBD1 (6 bases). Germline CDR1 KGHSH, CDR2 LQKENI. V lost 3 bases, J lost 0 bases, and 12 bases lay in between. This CDR3 has 15 amino acids. DNA for the CDR3: TGTGCCAGCTCACCCTCGACAGGCAGCTCCTACGAGCAGTACTTC. It yields the protein CASSPSTGSSYEQYF.

This clone was detected once. The chain couples TRBV7-2 to TRBJ1-2; no reliable D call. V lost 5 bases to trimming and J lost 3 bases, with 10 bases between them. The CDR3 has 13 amino acids. From germline, CDR1 is SGHTA and CDR2 FQGNSA. The CDR3 DNA sequence: TGTGCCAGCAGCCCAGGAGGGTACTATGGCTACACCTTC. It translates to CASSPGGYYGYTF.